These 5 T cell receptor beta chains were all obtained from the same sample, sequenced in a study of T cell responses to AZD1222 COVID-19 vaccine (dated by TCRdb to about 2021). In the paper's terms, the time point label means: baseline before first vaccination. The sample's treatment or condition label is to be understood as: meningococcal conjugate vaccine given as trial control. Library preparation used the immunoSEQ multiplex PCR assay. TCRdb limited this immuneACCESS table to in-frame rearrangements with V and J called. A share of clones is missing; checked studies link under half to unresolved V genes, and the rest is unexplained. This sample is represented by 75,000 to 95,000 clones; around 90% of them were singletons. The ten largest clonotypes hold roughly 6.8% of the sample. Here the sequenced sample was peripheral blood, taken on day 0 of MenACWY control vaccination. The source of these receptors is an adult in good health.

This clone was seen a few times. The rearrangement uses TRBV9 and TRBJ2-2; D perhaps matches TRBD2 (6 bases). V shed 3 bases and J shed 3 bases, with 9 bases lying between them. The CDR3 contains 14 residues. Germline CDR1 and CDR2: SGDLS and YYNGEE. The CDR3 coding sequence is TGTGCCAGCAGCGCGGGACTTCACACCGGGGAGCTGTTTTTT. Amino acids: CASSAGLHTGELFF.

J is TRBJ1-1 and V is TRBV14, with a possible D match to TRBD1 (6 bases). Trimming took 3 bases from V and 10 from J, leaving 15 bases between them. Germline-derived CDR1 and CDR2 are SGHDN and FVKESK. This CDR3 contains 13 residues. CDR3: CASSQVEGGRAFF. CDR3 sequence (DNA): TGTGCCAGCAGCCAGGTCGAGGGGGGACGAGCTTTCTTT.

This chain joins TRBV6-5 and TRBJ2-7; possibly TRBD2 for D (7 bases). The germline V gene has CDR1 MNHEY and CDR2 SVGAGI. Trimming cost V 7 bases and J 3 bases, with 10 bases left between them. The CDR3 has 12 residues. This CDR3 is CASKGGDYEQYF. CDR3 sequence (DNA): TGTGCCAGCAAAGGGGGGGACTACGAGCAGTACTTC.

The sample holds one count of this clone. The chain combines TRBV6-5 with TRBJ2-5, with 8 bases identical to TRBD1. Germline CDR1 is MNHEY and CDR2 is SVGAGI. This CDR3 is 13 amino acids long. J gave up 4 bases and V 6 bases, and 4 bases lay outside the gene matches. Written as DNA, the CDR3 is TGTGCCAGCAGCGGACAGGGATTAGAGACCCAGTACTTC. Translation: CASSGQGLETQYF.

The chain uses TRBV19 and TRBJ1-6; a possible D gene is TRBD1 (5 bases). Germline lookup yields CDR1 LNHDA and CDR2 SQIVND (reference sequence). Trimming stripped 3 bases from V and 7 bases from J, with 13 bases between. CDR3 length: 15 residues. CDR3 sequence reads: CASSILRGGNSPLHF. In DNA, the CDR3 is TGTGCCAGTAGTATCCTGAGGGGAGGCAATTCACCCCTCCACTTT.